This is a list of T cell receptor beta chains from one sample in a study of cytomegalovirus exposure and HLA in healthy donors. The repertoire was sequenced with immunoSEQ multiplex PCR; TCRdb's copy has only in-frame clones and lacks some. In the table there are more than 75,000 clones, around 94% of which are singletons. Specimen: PBMCs. The receptor set was obtained from a man aged 18 to 35 in good health and CMV-seronegative. The CDR3 runs from the conserved cysteine through the conserved F or W. Each record gives: clone size, V gene, J gene, CDR3 protein. The size of a clone is reported for some rows only, either as once, few or many, or as a class for expanded clones.

>NA|TRBV7-9|TRBJ2-2
CASGTGNTGELFF
>NA|TRBV30|TRBJ1-3
CAWGGVTSGNTIYF
>NA|TRBV4-1|TRBJ1-5
CASSRAGSGGNQPQHF
>NA|TRBV29-1|TRBJ1-4
CSFGQGANEKLFF
>NA|TRBV6-5|TRBJ2-7
CASSYSFRGSYEQYF
>NA|TRBV2|TRBJ2-1
CASSEWGPGRGEQFF
>NA|TRBV5-1|TRBJ2-1
CASRLEGLAGGSIMGRQFF
>NA|TRBV6-5|TRBJ1-1
CASSYSARGEAFF
>NA|TRBV6-5|TRBJ1-2
CASSTGQGARGYTF
>NA|TRBV4-3|TRBJ1-5
CASSQGGSNQPQHF
>NA|TRBV7-2|TRBJ2-3
CASSLWSGGYTDTQYF
>NA|TRBV4-1|TRBJ1-1
CASSQGRGRGKNGNTEAFF
>NA|TRBV10-3|TRBJ2-7
CAIMGRDRSSYEQYF
>NA|TRBV6-1|TRBJ1-4
CASSEAQGAPDEKLFF
>NA|TRBV5-1|TRBJ1-4
CASSGGQGGKLFF
>NA|TRBV2|TRBJ1-5
CASRSQGVSQPQHF
>NA|TRBV7-9|TRBJ2-7
CASSFGGGAYEQYF
>NA|TRBV6-6|TRBJ1-6
CASTFQEGRYNSPLHF
>NA|TRBV2|TRBJ2-2
CASNRQGGNTGELFF
>NA|TRBV19|TRBJ1-1
CASSIGGGETEAFF
>NA|TRBV11-2|TRBJ2-1
CASSLGPREQFF
>NA|TRBV10-3|TRBJ2-1
CAIRERERSEQFF
>NA|TRBV6-1|TRBJ2-7
CASGWGGSPYEQYF
>NA|TRBV5-6|TRBJ2-3
CASSLGPGLAGTDTQYF
>NA|TRBV4-1|TRBJ2-7
CASSLGLAGSSYEQYF
>NA|TRBV29-1|TRBJ1-1
CSLSRGLNTEAFF
>NA|TRBV5-1|TRBJ2-3
CASSLGRRVGFTDTQYF
>NA|TRBV6-4|TRBJ2-7
CASSDSRSSPSINDYEQYF
>NA|TRBV25-1|TRBJ1-3
CASSEFFGSYSGNTIYF
>NA|TRBV30|TRBJ2-7
CAWSFSTNSYEQYF
>once|TRBV2|TRBJ2-3
CASTKEGDTFLADTQYF
>NA|TRBV15|TRBJ2-2
CATSRVQGAAGELFF
>NA|TRBV7-7|TRBJ2-3
CASSPMRGGAGDTQYF
>NA|TRBV27|TRBJ2-1
CASSFRTSWGVESYNEQFF
>NA|TRBV10-2|TRBJ2-5
CASRDRYGETQYF
>NA|TRBV4-2|TRBJ2-7
CASSQGQGTYEQYF
>NA|TRBV2|TRBJ1-1
CANHGQPNTEAFF
>NA|TRBV4-2|TRBJ1-2
CASNQGFSTGRYYGYTF
>NA|TRBV6-5|TRBJ2-7
CASRTGGVRNEQYF
>NA|TRBV5-1|TRBJ1-1
CASSFGLSVGAFF
>NA|TRBV15|TRBJ2-1
CATSRAGTVREGFF
>NA|TRBV6-5|TRBJ1-2
CASSYSAAGGYTF
>NA|TRBV5-1|TRBJ1-6
CASSPMTGFNSPLHF